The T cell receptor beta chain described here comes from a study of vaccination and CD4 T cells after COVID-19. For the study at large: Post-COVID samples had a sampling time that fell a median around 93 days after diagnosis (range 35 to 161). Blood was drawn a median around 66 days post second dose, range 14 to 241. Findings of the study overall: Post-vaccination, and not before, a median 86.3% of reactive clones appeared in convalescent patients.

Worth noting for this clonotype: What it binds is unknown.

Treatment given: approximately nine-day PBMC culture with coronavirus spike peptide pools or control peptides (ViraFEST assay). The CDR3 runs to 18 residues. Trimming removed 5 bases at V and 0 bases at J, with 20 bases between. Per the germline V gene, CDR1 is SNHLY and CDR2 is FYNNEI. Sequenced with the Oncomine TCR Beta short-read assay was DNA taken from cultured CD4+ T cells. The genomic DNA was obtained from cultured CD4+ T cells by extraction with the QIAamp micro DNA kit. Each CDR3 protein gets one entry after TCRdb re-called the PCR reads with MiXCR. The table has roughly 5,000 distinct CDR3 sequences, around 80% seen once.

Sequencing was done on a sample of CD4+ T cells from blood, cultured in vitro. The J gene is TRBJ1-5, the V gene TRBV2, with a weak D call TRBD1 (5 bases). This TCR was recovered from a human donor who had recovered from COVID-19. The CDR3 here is CASSPGRGRGYSNQPQHF. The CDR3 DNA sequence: TGTGCCAGCAGTCCGGGGCGGGGAAGGGGCTATAGCAATCAGCCCCAGCATTTT.